The 18 T cell receptor beta chains listed next were all sequenced from one sample in a study of beta chain features in type 1 diabetes. Expressed TCRB transcripts were sequenced, since all the RNA that had been isolated was reverse transcribed. Profiled with immunoSEQ multiplex PCR; TCRdb holds only in-frame clones, not every one. Of roughly 300,000 clones in the sample, 14% were seen once. The material sequenced was central memory CD4+ T cells from blood. The receptor set was obtained from a man in his thirties or forties in good health.

In its sample, this clone was seen a few times. This sample includes further DNA sequences coding for the same CDR3. This chain joins TRBV7-2 and TRBJ1-5, with D unclear. This CDR3 spans 13 amino acids. Germline CDR1 reads SGHTA; CDR2 reads FQGNSA. Trimming left V 4 bases short and J 4 bases short, with 8 bases between. The CDR3 loop reads CASSSQENQPQHF. In nucleotides, the CDR3 is TGTGCCAGCAGCTCCCAGGAAAATCAGCCCCAGCATTTT.

This clone was detected a few times. The sample holds other DNA sequences that translate to the same CDR3. The J gene is TRBJ1-4, the V gene TRBV18; TRBD1 matches at 9 bases. Trimming took 3 bases from V and 8 from J; bases not matched to a gene: 4. The germline V gene encodes CDR1 KGHSH and CDR2 LQKENI. The CDR3 covers 14 residues. CDR3 in DNA: TGTGCCAGCTCACCGGGACAGGGAAGGGAAAAACTGTTTTTT. Its protein product is CASSPGQGREKLFF.

This clone was picked up a small number of times. The chain joins TRBV4-1 to TRBJ2-3; D is unresolved. The V and J ends lost 0 bases and 8 bases respectively, with 9 bases between them. Germline CDR1 is MGHRA and CDR2 is YSYEKL. The CDR3 consists of 13 residues. This CDR3 reads CASSQEVMATQYF. The CDR3 DNA sequence: TGCGCCAGCAGCCAAGAGGTAATGGCTACGCAGTATTTT.

Many counts were recorded for this clone. This chain links TRBV19 with TRBJ2-4; D is uncertain. The CDR3 is 13 amino acids. The germline V and J ends were trimmed by 5 bases and 1 base, with 6 bases remaining between them. Germline lookup yields CDR1 LNHDA and CDR2 SQIVND (reference sequence). DNA of the CDR3: TGTGCCAGTAGTCCCAGGGCCAAAAACATTCAGTACTTC. Amino acids: CASSPRAKNIQYF.

In its sample, this clone was seen a few times. The chain employs TRBV7-2 and TRBJ1-6; no firm D call. V lost 0 bases to trimming and J lost 5 bases, with 14 bases between them. The CDR3 sequence is 17 residues long. CDR1 and CDR2 from the germline V gene are SGHTA and FQGNSA. In DNA form, the CDR3 reads TGTGCCAGCAGCTTAGCGCTTGGGCAGGTACATAATTCACCCCTCCACTTT. As protein: CASSLALGQVHNSPLHF. The full variable domain, with the rest looked up from reference TRBV7-2 and TRBJ1-6, is GAGVSQSPSNKVTEKGKDVELRCDPISGHTALYWYRQSLGQGLEFLIYFQGNSAPDKSGLPSDRFSAERTGGSVSTLTIQRTQQEDSAVYLCASSLALGQVHNSPLHFGNGTRLTVT.

This clone was detected a few times. The rearrangement links TRBV20-1 to TRBJ2-3; D unresolved. This CDR3 has 11 residues. CDR1 is DFQATT, CDR2 SNEGSKA, per germline (reference sequence). With 5 bases removed from V and 12 bases from J, the gap between germline ends came to 15 bases. For the CDR3, the DNA is TGCAGTGCTCAGGATTACCCCTCACAGTATTTT. Translation: CSAQDYPSQYF.

The V gene is TRBV6-5, the J gene TRBJ2-7; 9 bases fit TRBD1. The CDR3 runs to 13 residues. Losses at the gene ends were 6 bases for V and 7 bases for J; bases not matched to a gene: 7. Per germline, CDR1 MNHEY and CDR2 SVGAGI. The CDR3 here is CASREGQGSEQYV. CDR3 DNA: TGTGCCAGCAGAGAAGGACAGGGGTCTGAGCAGTACGTC.

The V and J genes are TRBV9 and TRBJ2-5; D is uncertain. Between the trimmed V and J ends, which lost 2 bases and 5 bases, there was a span of 22 bases. This CDR3 has 17 residues. Germline CDR1 and CDR2: SGDLS and YYNGEE. This CDR3 reads CASSVRPSSRQIETQYF. CDR3 nucleotide sequence: TGTGCCAGCAGCGTTCGCCCTAGTTCTCGCCAGATCGAGACCCAGTACTTC.

V usage is TRBV5-1 and J usage is TRBJ2-7; D possibly corresponds to TRBD2 (6 bases). Trimming removed 0 bases at V and 2 bases at J, with 12 bases between. The CDR3 loop spans 15 amino acids. The germline V gene has CDR1 SGHRS and CDR2 YFSETQ. The CDR3 DNA follows: TGCGCCAGCAGCTTGGATGGGACTTTTACCTACGAGCAGTACTTC. Amino acids: CASSLDGTFTYEQYF.

In its sample, this clone was seen a few times. This chain links TRBV28 with TRBJ2-7; D perhaps matches TRBD2 (5 bases). CDR3 length: 16 amino acids. Germline lookup yields CDR1 MDHEN and CDR2 SYDVKM. Trimming removed 0 bases from V and 2 bases from J, with 14 bases in between. The CDR3 here is CASSLWDPSGAYEQYF. CDR3 coding DNA: TGTGCCAGCAGTTTATGGGATCCCTCCGGGGCCTACGAGCAGTACTTC.

The rearrangement joins TRBV30 to TRBJ2-5; TRBD2 might be the D (5 bases). The V and J ends lost 1 base and 6 bases respectively, with 15 bases between them. Per the germline V gene, CDR1 is GTSNPN and CDR2 is SVGIG (reference sequence). The CDR3 sequence is 14 residues long. CDR3 amino acids: CAWSGVGVGQTQYF. DNA for the CDR3: TGTGCCTGGAGTGGGGTGGGAGTAGGGCAGACCCAGTACTTC. Looking up the rest from reference TRBV30 and TRBJ2-5 gives the full variable domain: SQTIHQWPATLVQPVGSPLSLECTVEGTSNPNLYWYRQAAGRGLQLLFYSVGIGQISSEVPQNLSASRPQDRQFILSSKKLLLSDSGFYLCAWSGVGVGQTQYFGPGTRLLVL.

The chain employs TRBV6-5 and TRBJ1-5; D is ambiguous. Germline V gene lookup returns CDR1 MNHEY and CDR2 SVGAGI. Trimming cost V 5 bases and J 0 bases, with 11 bases left between them. The CDR3 is made up of 15 amino acids. This CDR3 reads CASSGSPNSNQPQHF. CDR3 DNA sequence: TGTGCCAGCAGTGGAAGTCCTAATAGCAATCAGCCCCAGCATTTT.

V usage is TRBV12-5 and J usage is TRBJ1-1; TRBD1 is a possible D gene (5 bases). V was cut by 1 base and J by 1 base, with 10 bases left in between. The CDR3 has 15 amino acids. Germline V CDR1 and CDR2: LGHNT, FRNRAP. CDR3 sequence reads: CASGLEQTANTEAFF. CDR3 nucleotides: TGTGCTAGTGGTTTGGAACAGACAGCGAACACTGAAGCTTTCTTT. The full variable domain, its missing parts supplied by reference TRBV12-5 and TRBJ1-1, is DARVTQTPRHKVTEMGQEVTMRCQPILGHNTVFWYRQTMMQGLELLAYFRNRAPLDDSGMPKDRFSAEMPDATLATLKIQPSEPRDSAVYFCASGLEQTANTEAFFGQGTRLTVV.

V gene TRBV30 combines with J gene TRBJ1-2, with TRBD1 identical over 9 bases. The CDR3 sequence is 14 residues long. V shed 6 bases and J 7 bases; nucleotides not matched to a gene: 12. Germline-derived CDR1 and CDR2 are GTSNPN and SVGIG (reference sequence). The CDR3: CACIGTGFAFGYTF. The CDR3 DNA is TGTGCCTGTATTGGGACAGGGTTTGCGTTTGGCTACACCTTC.

This clone has only a few counts. CDR3 nucleotides: TGCGCCAGCAGCCAATCCCGACAGAACTACTATGGCTACACCTTC. This codes for CASSQSRQNYYGYTF. The J gene is TRBJ1-2, the V gene TRBV4-3; D is possibly TRBD1 (5 bases). With 2 bases removed from V and 3 bases from J, the gap between germline ends came to 13 bases. The CDR3 extends over 15 amino acids. Germline values: CDR1 LGHNA, CDR2 YSLEER.

This clone came up a few times. The DNA is omitted, as the CDR3 cannot be located on it reliably, and the CDR3 follows TCRdb's listing. The rearrangement joins TRBV5-5 to TRBJ2-2; the DNA was not used to check the table's D call, TRBD2. The CDR3 sequence runs 12 residues, both termini included. Germline CDR1 reads SGHKS; CDR2 reads YYEKEE (reference sequence). This CDR3 is CASSFGSGSCFF.

This clone was detected a few times. The chain is built from TRBV5-6 and TRBJ1-3; D is unresolved. The ends were cut back, 3 bases at V and 0 bases at J, with 10 bases in the middle. CDR1 is SGHDT, CDR2 YYEEEE, per germline. The CDR3 extends over 15 amino acids. The CDR3 here is CASSSDTFSGNTIYF. The DNA of the CDR3 is TGTGCCAGCAGCTCAGATACGTTCTCTGGAAACACCATATATTTT.

Concerning this clone itself: Other DNA sequences in this specimen translate into the identical CDR3. The rearrangement uses TRBV4-2 and TRBJ1-1, with D uncertain. Trimming removed 0 bases at V and 1 base at J, with 6 bases between. CDR3 length: 14 amino acids. Per germline, CDR1 LGHNA and CDR2 YNFKEQ. DNA of the CDR3: TGTGCCAGCAGCCAAGAACGGGGGAACACTGAAGCTTTCTTT. This codes for CASSQERGNTEAFF.